These 9 T cell receptor beta chains were all obtained from the same sample, sequenced in a study of radiotherapy plus CTLA-4 blockade in lung cancer. Method: immunoSEQ multiplex PCR; TCRdb's copy keeps in-frame clones and lacks some. The data show 80,000 to 100,000 clones, just over 85% seen once. The sample was peripheral blood, taken from a patient treated with radiotherapy plus ipilimumab. Receptors originate from a human donor with non-small cell lung cancer that progressed on radiotherapy plus ipilimumab.

The genes are TRBV5-1 and TRBJ1-4; TRBD1 agrees at 7 bases. J was trimmed by 5 bases and V by 3 bases; bases with no gene match: 10. Germline lookup yields CDR1 SGHRS and CDR2 YFSETQ. The CDR3 contains 16 residues. DNA of the CDR3: TGCGCCAGCAGCTATTCGGGACAGCCCGGGAATGAAAAACTGTTTTTT. It codes for CASSYSGQPGNEKLFF.

The chain joins TRBV5-1 to TRBJ2-7; 9 nucleotides agree with TRBD1. The J segment lost 7 bases and the V segment lost 2 bases, leaving 7 bases of the junction unmatched. The CDR3 is made up of 14 amino acids. Looked up from germline, CDR1 is SGHRS and CDR2 is YFSETQ. CDR3 amino acids: CASSFDRGFGEQYF. CDR3 DNA: TGCGCCAGCAGCTTTGACAGGGGGTTCGGAGAGCAGTACTTC. The complete variable domain, with remaining parts taken from reference TRBV5-1 and TRBJ2-7, reads KAGVTQTPRYLIKTRGQQVTLSCSPISGHRSVSWYQQTPGQGLQFLFEYFSETQRNKGNFPGRFSGRQFSNSRSEMNVSTLELGDSALYLCASSFDRGFGEQYFGPGTRLTVT.

The genes are TRBV6-1 and TRBJ1-1; the D is unclear. The CDR3 sequence is 14 residues long. Trimming removed 6 bases at V and 4 bases at J, with 15 bases between. Germline CDR1 MNHNS, CDR2 SASEGT. The CDR3 region has the DNA TGTGCCAGCAGACTGCGAGGTGGCGGCACTGAAGCTTTCTTT. It translates to CASRLRGGGTEAFF.

The V and J genes are TRBV6-6 and TRBJ1-2; D perhaps matches TRBD1 (6 bases). Germline V CDR1 and CDR2: MNHNY, SVGAGI (reference sequence). The CDR3 is made up of 10 amino acids. V was trimmed by 6 bases and J by 7 bases, leaving 6 bases between them. The DNA for the CDR3 is TGTGCCAGCAGCAGGGGTGGCTACACCTTC. This encodes CASSRGGYTF.

In its sample, this clone was seen once. The CDR3 here is CATREGGGYQETQYF. In DNA form, the CDR3 reads TGTGCCACCAGGGAGGGGGGCGGTTACCAAGAGACCCAGTACTTC. V is TRBV15 and J is TRBJ2-5; D may match TRBD1 or TRBD2 (6 bases each). The CDR3 covers 15 residues. The V and J ends lost 6 bases and 0 bases respectively, with 14 bases between them. Germline-derived CDR1 and CDR2 are LNHNV and YYDKDF (reference sequence).

The chain uses TRBV7-2 and TRBJ2-1; D is perhaps TRBD1 (6 bases). CDR3 size: 15 residues. Trimming shortened V by 3 bases and J by 0 bases, and 9 bases separated the two germline ends. Germline V lookup: CDR1 SGHTA, CDR2 FQGNSA. Here the CDR3 DNA reads TGTGCCAGCAGCTTGAGGGGGAACTCCTACAATGAGCAGTTCTTC. Translated: CASSLRGNSYNEQFF.

This sequence joins TRBV7-8 and TRBJ2-7; D unclear. The CDR3 is 12 residues long. V was trimmed by 2 bases and J by 10 bases, leaving 12 bases between them. CDR1 is SGHVS and CDR2 is FQNEAQ in the germline V gene. CDR3 residues: CASSLTDRAQYF. The CDR3 region has the DNA TGTGCCAGCAGCTTAACGGACCGGGCCCAGTACTTC. Together with reference TRBV7-8 and TRBJ2-7, the CDR3 gives the full variable domain: GAGVSQSPRYKVAKRGQDVALRCDPISGHVSLFWYQQALGQGPEFLTYFQNEAQLDKSGLPSDRFFAERPEGSVSTLKIQRTQQEDSAVYLCASSLTDRAQYFGPGTRLTVT.

This chain joins TRBV19 and TRBJ2-5, with a weak D call TRBD2 (6 bases). The CDR3 is 16 residues long. Germline lookup yields CDR1 LNHDA and CDR2 SQIVND (reference sequence). The ends were cut back, 3 bases at V and 1 base at J, with 15 bases in the middle. The CDR3 sequence: CASSIAFGLTQETQYF. CDR3 coding DNA: TGTGCCAGTAGTATTGCCTTCGGACTAACCCAAGAGACCCAGTACTTC.

The CDR3, as DNA: TGTGCCAGTAGTATAGATCAAGAGGAGACCCAGTACTTC. It encodes CASSIDQEETQYF. This rearrangement joins TRBV19 to TRBJ2-5; D remains unclear. Germline V gene data show CDR1 as LNHDA and CDR2 as SQIVND (reference sequence). Trimming left V 0 bases short and J 5 bases short, with 7 bases between. The CDR3 is made up of 13 amino acids.